This is a list of T cell receptor beta chains from one sample in a study of cytomegalovirus exposure and HLA in healthy donors. Measured with immunoSEQ multiplex PCR; TCRdb has only the in-frame clones, and not every one. The sample shows just under 150,000 clones, 80% to 90% of them seen only once. Sequencing was performed on PBMCs. The receptors derive from a man aged 18-30 years in good health and CMV-seropositive. CDR3s include the opening cysteine and the closing phenylalanine or tryptophan. The D gene is left open where the match is weak. The size field is filled for only some rows; it gives once, few, many or a size class.

TRBV27	TRBD2	NA	TRBJ2-2	CASSFPGTSGGTGELFF	TGTGCCAGCAGTTTCCCGGGGACTAGCGGGGGCACCGGGGAGCTGTTTTTT
TRBV27	NA	NA	TRBJ2-3	CASREANWADTQYF	TGTGCCAGTAGAGAGGCGAACTGGGCAGATACGCAGTATTTT
TRBV4-1	TRBD2	NA	TRBJ2-1	CASSPTGGGSYNEQFF	TGCGCCAGCAGCCCCACGGGGGGAGGTTCCTACAATGAGCAGTTCTTC
TRBV4-1	TRBD2	NA	TRBJ2-7	CASSPKGTSGYEQYF	TGCGCCAGCAGCCCCAAAGGGACTAGCGGCTACGAGCAGTACTTC
TRBV29-1	TRBD1	NA	TRBJ1-2	CSVGDRVYGYTF	TGCAGCGTTGGGGACAGGGTCTATGGCTACACCTTC
TRBV7-9	TRBD2	NA	TRBJ2-2	CATPRGEGANTGELFF	TGTGCCACTCCTCGGGGGGAGGGCGCTAACACCGGGGAGCTGTTTTTT
TRBV6-6	TRBD1	once	TRBJ1-5	CASREPGQGLNQPQHF	TGTGCCAGCAGAGAACCGGGACAGGGCTTAAATCAGCCCCAGCATTTT
TRBV11-1	NA	NA	TRBJ2-7	CASSLGNGFYEQYF	TGTGCCAGCAGCTTAGGGAACGGGTTCTACGAGCAGTACTTC
TRBV28	NA	NA	TRBJ1-5	CASSIRLVSNQPQHF	TGTGCCAGCAGTATCCGTTTAGTTAGCAATCAGCCCCAGCATTTT
TRBV18	TRBD1	NA	TRBJ1-2	CASSPGQGEAGYTF	TGTGCCAGCTCACCCGGACAGGGAGAGGCTGGCTACACCTTC
TRBV10-1	TRBD1	NA	TRBJ2-7	CASTIEGGPYEQYF	TGCGCCAGCACCATTGAAGGGGGCCCATACGAGCAGTACTTC
TRBV19	TRBD1	NA	TRBJ1-1	CASSSPGQGRTEAFF	TGTGCCAGTAGTTCCCCGGGACAGGGAAGAACTGAAGCTTTCTTT
TRBV7-2	TRBD1	NA	TRBJ2-5	CASSYRTGQETQYF	TGTGCCAGCAGCTACCGGACAGGACAAGAGACCCAGTACTTC